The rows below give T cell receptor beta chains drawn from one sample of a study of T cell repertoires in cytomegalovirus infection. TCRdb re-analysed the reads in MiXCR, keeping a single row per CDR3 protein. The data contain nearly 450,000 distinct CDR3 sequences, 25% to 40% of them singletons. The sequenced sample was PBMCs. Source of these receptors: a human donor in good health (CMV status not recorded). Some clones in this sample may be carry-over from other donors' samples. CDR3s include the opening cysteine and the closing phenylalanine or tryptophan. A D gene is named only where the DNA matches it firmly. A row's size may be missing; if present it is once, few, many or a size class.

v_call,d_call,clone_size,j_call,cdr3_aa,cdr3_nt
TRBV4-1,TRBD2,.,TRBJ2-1,CASSQTLSGGPYNEQFF,TGCGCCAGCAGCCAGACTCTTAGCGGGGGACCTTACAATGAGCAGTTCTTC
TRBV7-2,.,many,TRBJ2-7,CACRGGDSRYEQYF,TGTGCCTGCCGGGGAGGAGACAGCCGGTACGAGCAGTACTTC
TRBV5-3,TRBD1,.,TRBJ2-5,CASSLGQGELQETQYF,TGTGCCAGCAGTCTAGGACAGGGGGAGCTCCAAGAGACCCAGTACTTC
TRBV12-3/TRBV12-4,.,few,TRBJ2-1,CASIRGHEQFF,TGTGCCAGCATACGGGGTCATGAGCAGTTCTTC
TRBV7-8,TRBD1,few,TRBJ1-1,CASSLKNGQGRTEAFF,TGTGCCAGCAGCTTAAAAAACGGACAGGGAAGGACTGAAGCTTTCTTT
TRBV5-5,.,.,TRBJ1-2,CASIPARGAAGYTF,TGTGCCAGCATCCCTGCTCGGGGGGCTGCTGGCTACACCTTC
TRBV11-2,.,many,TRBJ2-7,CASSFSTGDYEQYF,TGTGCCAGCAGCTTTTCGACAGGAGACTACGAGCAGTACTTC
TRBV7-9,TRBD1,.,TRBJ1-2,CASSQRQGQGGYTF,TGTGCCAGCAGCCAACGACAGGGACAGGGTGGCTACACCTTC
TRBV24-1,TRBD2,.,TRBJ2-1,CATSTQRGKNNEQFF,TGTGCCACCAGTACCCAGCGGGGGAAAAACAATGAGCAGTTCTTC
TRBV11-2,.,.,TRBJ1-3,CASSVIRGLGAGNTIYF,TGTGCCAGCAGCGTCATCAGGGGATTAGGCGCTGGAAACACCATATATTTT
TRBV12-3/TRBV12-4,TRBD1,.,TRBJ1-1,CASSKGQVGGTEAFF,TGTGCCAGCAGTAAAGGACAGGTCGGGGGAACTGAAGCTTTCTTT
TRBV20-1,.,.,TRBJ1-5,CSARDQEISNQPQHF,TGCAGTGCTAGAGATCAGGAGATTAGCAATCAGCCCCAGCATTTT
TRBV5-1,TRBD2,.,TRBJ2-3,CASSFQSGGTSTDTQYF,TGCGCCAGCAGCTTTCAGAGCGGGGGGACTAGCACAGATACGCAGTATTTT
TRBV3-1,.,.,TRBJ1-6,CASSQDLDNSPLHF,TGTGCCAGCAGCCAAGATCTAGATAATTCACCCCTCCACTTT
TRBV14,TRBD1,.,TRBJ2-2,CASSRQGYTGELFF,TGTGCCAGCAGCCGACAGGGTTACACCGGGGAGCTGTTTTTT
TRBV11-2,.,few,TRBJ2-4,CASSPLGRGLNIQYF,TGTGCCAGCAGTCCTCTTGGACGGGGGCTAAACATTCAGTACTTC
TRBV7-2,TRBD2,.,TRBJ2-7,CASSPTSGGDVDEQYF,TGTGCCAGCAGCCCCACTAGCGGGGGGGACGTCGACGAGCAGTACTTC
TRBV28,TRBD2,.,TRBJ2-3,CASSLLSSGGSSTDTQYF,TGTGCCAGCAGTTTATTGTCTAGCGGGGGGTCTAGCACAGATACGCAGTATTTT
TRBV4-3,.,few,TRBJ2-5,CASSIGVGGQETQYF,TGCGCCAGCTCAATAGGGGTAGGGGGCCAAGAGACCCAGTACTTC
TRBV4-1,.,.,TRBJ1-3,CASSLYSGKTIYF,TGCGCCAGCAGCCTTTACTCTGGAAAAACCATATATTTT
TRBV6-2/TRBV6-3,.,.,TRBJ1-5,CASSYGGQPQHF,TGTGCCAGCAGTTACGGGGGTCAGCCCCAGCATTTT
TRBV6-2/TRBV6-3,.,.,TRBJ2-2,CASSSLNTGELFF,TGTGCCAGCAGTTCACTGAACACCGGGGAGCTGTTTTTT
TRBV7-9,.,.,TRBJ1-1,CASSLAQGRSTEAFF,TGTGCCAGCAGCTTAGCACAGGGAAGGAGTACTGAAGCTTTCTTT
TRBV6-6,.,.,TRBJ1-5,CASSNDDRINQPQHF,TGTGCCAGCAGCAATGACGACAGGATCAATCAGCCCCAGCATTTT
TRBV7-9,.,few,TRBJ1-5,CASSLALQGRGNQPQHF,TGTGCCAGCAGCTTAGCGCTCCAGGGACGTGGCAATCAGCCCCAGCATTTT
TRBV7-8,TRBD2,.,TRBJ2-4,CASSFTTSGGAFGNIQYF,TGTGCCAGCAGCTTTACGACTAGCGGGGGGGCCTTTGGGAACATTCAGTACTTC
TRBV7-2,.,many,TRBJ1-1,CASSLLRGTEAFF,TGTGCCAGCAGCTTACTACGGGGGACTGAAGCTTTCTTT
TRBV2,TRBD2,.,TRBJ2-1,CASSGTSGGGHEQFF,TGTGCCAGCAGCGGGACTAGCGGGGGGGGGCATGAGCAGTTCTTC
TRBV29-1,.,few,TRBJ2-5,CSVLRGQEGETQYF,TGCAGCGTCCTCAGGGGTCAGGAGGGGGAGACCCAGTACTTC
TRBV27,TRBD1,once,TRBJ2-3,CASSHIQGQGVTDTQYF,TGTGCCAGCAGCCATATACAGGGACAGGGAGTCACAGATACGCAGTATTTT
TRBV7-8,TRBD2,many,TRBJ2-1,CASSSGLAGVLNNEQFF,TGTGCCAGCAGCTCCGGACTAGCGGGGGTCCTTAACAATGAGCAGTTCTTC
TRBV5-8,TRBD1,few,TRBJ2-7,CASSRRDRGNEQYF,TGTGCCAGCAGTCGCCGGGACAGGGGTAACGAGCAGTACTTC
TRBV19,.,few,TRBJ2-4,CASSTPRLRAKNIQYF,TGTGCCAGTAGTACCCCCAGGCTCCGAGCCAAAAACATTCAGTACTTC
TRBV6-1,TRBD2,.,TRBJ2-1,CASSPGGPEFF,TGTGCCAGCAGTCCGGGGGGGCCGGAGTTCTTC
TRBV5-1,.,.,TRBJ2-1,CASRQQESSYNEQFF,TGCGCCAGCAGACAACAGGAGAGCTCCTACAATGAGCAGTTCTTC
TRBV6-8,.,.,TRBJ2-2,CASSYAPLGWNTGELFF,TGTGCCAGCAGTTACGCTCCTTTGGGCTGGAACACCGGGGAGCTGTTTTTT
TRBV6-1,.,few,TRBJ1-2,CASSEKMRTLNYGYTF,TGTGCCAGCAGTGAAAAAATGAGGACACTAAACTATGGCTACACCTTC
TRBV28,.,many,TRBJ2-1,CASSFGEYNEQFF,TGTGCCAGCAGTTTTGGGGAGTACAATGAGCAGTTCTTC
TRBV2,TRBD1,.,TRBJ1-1,CASSGQGFTEAFF,TGTGCCAGCAGTGGACAGGGTTTTACTGAAGCTTTCTTT
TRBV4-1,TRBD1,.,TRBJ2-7,CASSQAGGRDEQYF,TGCGCCAGCAGCCAAGCAGGGGGCCGGGACGAGCAGTACTTC
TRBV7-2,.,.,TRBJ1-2,CASSLIAGASGYTF,TGTGCCAGCAGCTTAATAGCAGGGGCTAGCGGCTACACCTTC
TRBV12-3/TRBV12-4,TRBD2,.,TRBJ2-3,CASTLRSGGITDTQYF,TGTGCCAGCACCCTAAGAAGCGGGGGTATCACAGATACGCAGTATTTT
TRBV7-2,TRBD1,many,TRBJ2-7,CASSTGTGAEQYF,TGTGCCAGCAGCACCGGGACAGGGGCCGAGCAGTACTTC
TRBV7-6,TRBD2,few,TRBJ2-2,CASSGAGTSGGKNTGELFF,TGTGCCAGCAGCGGCGCCGGGACTAGCGGGGGGAAGAACACCGGGGAGCTGTTTTTT
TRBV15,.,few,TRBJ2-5,CATSREGRQETQYF,TGTGCCACCAGCAGAGAGGGCCGCCAAGAGACCCAGTACTTC
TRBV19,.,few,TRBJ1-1,CASSIGGFEAFF,TGTGCCAGTAGTATCGGTGGTTTTGAAGCTTTCTTT
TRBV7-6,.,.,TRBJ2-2,CASSLGASGTLNTGELFF,TGTGCCAGCAGCTTAGGGGCGAGCGGAACTTTGAACACCGGGGAGCTGTTTTTT
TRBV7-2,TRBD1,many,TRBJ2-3,CASAWDRATDTQYF,TGTGCCAGCGCCTGGGACAGGGCTACAGATACGCAGTATTTT
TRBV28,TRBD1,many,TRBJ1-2,CASRNRDRGLYGYTF,TGTGCCAGCAGGAACCGGGACAGGGGATTGTATGGCTACACCTTC
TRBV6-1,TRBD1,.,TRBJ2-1,CASSEFGQGAVSYNEQFF,TGTGCCAGCAGTGAATTTGGACAGGGGGCAGTATCCTACAATGAGCAGTTCTTC
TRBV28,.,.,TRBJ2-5,CASSLSAGTGETQYF,TGTGCCAGCAGTTTATCGGCGGGAACGGGAGAGACCCAGTACTTC
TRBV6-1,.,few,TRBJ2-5,CASMGLRDEETQYF,TGTGCCAGCATGGGATTGCGGGACGAAGAGACCCAGTACTTC